The 5 T cell receptor beta chains given below trace back to one sample, sequenced in a study of blood T cell repertoires in COVID-19. Generated by immunoSEQ multiplex PCR, the TCRdb table keeps only in-frame clones and is missing some. The sample lists around 400,000 clones; approximately 90% were seen once. Sequencing was carried out using PBMCs or T cells enriched from blood (not recorded which). These receptor sequences come from a woman aged 40-49 years who had been exposed to COVID-19.

The rearrangement links TRBV27 to TRBJ2-3; D unresolved. The CDR3 has 14 residues. Trimming cost V 2 bases and J 5 bases, with 11 bases left between them. The V gene's germline CDR1 is MNHEY and CDR2 SMNVEV (reference sequence). The CDR3 here is CASSLASVGDTQYF. The CDR3, as DNA: TGTGCCAGCAGTTTAGCAAGCGTGGGAGATACGCAGTATTTT.

The chain joins TRBV7-9 to TRBJ2-1; 8 nucleotides agree with TRBD1. This CDR3 contains 17 residues. V gave up 5 bases and J gave up 5 bases; unmatched junction bases: 14. Germline loops: CDR1 SEHNR, CDR2 FQNEAQ (reference sequence). CDR3 protein: CASSREAGGYIDNEQFF. The CDR3 DNA follows: TGTGCCAGCAGCAGGGAGGCAGGGGGCTATATTGACAATGAGCAGTTCTTC. Supplemented by reference TRBV7-9 and TRBJ2-1, the full variable domain reads DTGVSQNPRHKITKRGQNVTFRCDPISEHNRLYWYRQTLGQGPEFLTYFQNEAQLEKSRLLSDRFSAERPKGSFSTLEIQRTEQGDSAMYLCASSREAGGYIDNEQFFGPGTRLTVL.

This clone was counted between two and nine times. This chain links TRBV2 with TRBJ2-2; TRBD1 agrees at 7 bases. After removal of 6 bases from V and 5 bases from J, the junction contained 6 bases not matched to a gene. The germline V gene encodes CDR1 SNHLY and CDR2 FYNNEI. CDR3 length: 14 amino acids. The CDR3 DNA sequence: TGTGCCAGCAGGAGACAGGGTTCAACCGGGGAGCTGTTTTTT. It codes for CASRRQGSTGELFF.

The rearrangement links TRBV10-3 to TRBJ1-2, with 8 positions matching TRBD1. The V gene's germline CDR1 is ENHRY and CDR2 SYGVKD. The CDR3 loop spans 14 amino acids. V lost 6 bases, J lost 2 bases, and 5 bases stayed unmatched. The CDR3 DNA follows: TGTGCCATCAGAGACGGACAGGGAAACTATGGCTACACCTTC. It encodes CAIRDGQGNYGYTF.

The count of this clone is one. V gene TRBV1 combines with J gene TRBJ2-7; TRBD2 is taken as the D call from the table, unchecked against the DNA. TRBV1 corresponds to a pseudogene. The CDR3 spans 19 residues. The CDR3 protein is CTSSQEGPWGSGGFYEQYF. CDR3 DNA: TGCACCAGCAGCCAAGAAGGACCTTGGGGTAGCGGGGGGTTCTACGAGCAGTACTTC.